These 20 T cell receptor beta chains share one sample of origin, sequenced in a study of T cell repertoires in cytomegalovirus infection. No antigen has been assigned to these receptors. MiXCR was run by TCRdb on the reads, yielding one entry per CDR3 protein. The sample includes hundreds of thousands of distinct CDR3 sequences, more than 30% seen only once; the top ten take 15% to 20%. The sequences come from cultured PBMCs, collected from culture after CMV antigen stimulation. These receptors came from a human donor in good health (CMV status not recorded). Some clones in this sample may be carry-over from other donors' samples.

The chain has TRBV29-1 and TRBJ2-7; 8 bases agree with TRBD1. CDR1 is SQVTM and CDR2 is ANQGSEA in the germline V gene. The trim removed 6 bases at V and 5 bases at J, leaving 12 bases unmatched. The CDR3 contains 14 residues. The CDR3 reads CSVQPTGGRNEQYF. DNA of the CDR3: TGCAGCGTGCAACCTACAGGGGGTAGGAACGAGCAGTACTTC.

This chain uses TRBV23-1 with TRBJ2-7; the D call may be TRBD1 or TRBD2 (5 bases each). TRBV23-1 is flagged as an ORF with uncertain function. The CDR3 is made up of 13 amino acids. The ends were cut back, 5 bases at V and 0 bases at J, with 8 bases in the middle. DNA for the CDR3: TGCGCCAGCAGTAAGGGGAGCTCCTACGAGCAGTACTTC. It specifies CASSKGSSYEQYF.

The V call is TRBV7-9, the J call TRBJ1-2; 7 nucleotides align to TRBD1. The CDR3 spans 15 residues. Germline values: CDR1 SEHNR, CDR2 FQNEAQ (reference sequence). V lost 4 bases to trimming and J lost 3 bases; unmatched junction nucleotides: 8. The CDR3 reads CASSSPGTAHYGYTF. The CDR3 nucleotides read TGTGCCAGCAGCTCCCCCGGGACAGCCCACTATGGCTACACCTTC.

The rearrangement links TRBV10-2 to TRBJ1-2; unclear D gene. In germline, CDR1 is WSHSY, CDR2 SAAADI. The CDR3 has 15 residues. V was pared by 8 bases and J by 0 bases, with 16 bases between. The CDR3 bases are TGCGCCAGCGATCGTAATGGGGTTACTAACTATGGCTACACCTTC. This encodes CASDRNGVTNYGYTF.

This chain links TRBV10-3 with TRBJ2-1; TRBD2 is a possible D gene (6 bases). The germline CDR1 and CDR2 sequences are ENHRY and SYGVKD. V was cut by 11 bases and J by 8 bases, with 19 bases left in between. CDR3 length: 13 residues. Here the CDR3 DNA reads TGTGCCTACCGGGCAGGGAGGTCGGATGAGCAGTTCTTC. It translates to CAYRAGRSDEQFF.

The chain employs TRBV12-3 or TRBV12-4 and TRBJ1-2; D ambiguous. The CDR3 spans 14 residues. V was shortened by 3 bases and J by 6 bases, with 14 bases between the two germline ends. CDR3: CASSLRHLMHGYTF. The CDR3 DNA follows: TGTGCCAGCAGTTTGCGACACCTCATGCATGGCTACACCTTC.

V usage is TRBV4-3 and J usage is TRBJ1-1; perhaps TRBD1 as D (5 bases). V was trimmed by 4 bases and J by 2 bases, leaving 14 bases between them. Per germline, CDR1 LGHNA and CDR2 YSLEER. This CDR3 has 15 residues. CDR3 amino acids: CASSPSGGSNTEAFF. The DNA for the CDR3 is TGCGCCAGCAGCCCCTCGGGGGGTTCAAACACTGAAGCTTTCTTT.

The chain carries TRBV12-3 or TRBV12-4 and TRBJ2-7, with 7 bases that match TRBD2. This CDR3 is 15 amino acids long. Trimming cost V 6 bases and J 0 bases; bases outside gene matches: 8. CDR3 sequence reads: CASSSQGGSSYEQYF. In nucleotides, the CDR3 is TGTGCCAGCAGCTCCCAGGGAGGGAGCTCCTACGAGCAGTACTTC.

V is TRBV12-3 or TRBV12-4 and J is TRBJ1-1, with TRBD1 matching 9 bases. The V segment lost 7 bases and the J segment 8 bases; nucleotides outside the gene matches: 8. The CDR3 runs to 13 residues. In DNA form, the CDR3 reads TGTGCCAGCATTCAATCTACAGGGGGCGAAGCTTTCTTT. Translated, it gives CASIQSTGGEAFF.

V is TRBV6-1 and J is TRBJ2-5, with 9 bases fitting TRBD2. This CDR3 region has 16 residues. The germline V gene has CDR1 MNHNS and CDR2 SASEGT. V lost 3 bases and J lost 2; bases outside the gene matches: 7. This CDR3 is CASSEWGLASQETQYF. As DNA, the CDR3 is TGTGCCAGCAGTGAGTGGGGACTAGCATCTCAAGAGACCCAGTACTTC.

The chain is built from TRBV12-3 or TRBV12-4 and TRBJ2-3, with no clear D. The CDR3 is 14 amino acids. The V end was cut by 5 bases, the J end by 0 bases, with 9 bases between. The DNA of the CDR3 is TGTGCCAGCAGTCTGAAAGTGAGCACAGATACGCAGTATTTT. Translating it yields CASSLKVSTDTQYF.

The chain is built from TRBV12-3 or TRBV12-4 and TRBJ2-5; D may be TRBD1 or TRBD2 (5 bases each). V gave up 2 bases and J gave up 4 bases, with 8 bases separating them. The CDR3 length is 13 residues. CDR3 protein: CASSLNGAETQYF. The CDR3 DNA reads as TGTGCCAGCAGTTTAAACGGGGCAGAGACCCAGTACTTC.

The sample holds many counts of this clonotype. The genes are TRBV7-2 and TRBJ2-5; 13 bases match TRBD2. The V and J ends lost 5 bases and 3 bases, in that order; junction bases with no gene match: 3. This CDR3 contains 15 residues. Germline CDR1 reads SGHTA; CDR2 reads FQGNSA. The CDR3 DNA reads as TGTGCCAGCAGCAAGGGACTAGCGGGAAAAGAGACCCAGTACTTC. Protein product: CASSKGLAGKETQYF. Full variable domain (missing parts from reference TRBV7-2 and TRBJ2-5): GAGVSQSPSNKVTEKGKDVELRCDPISGHTALYWYRQSLGQGLEFLIYFQGNSAPDKSGLPSDRFSAERTGGSVSTLTIQRTQQEDSAVYLCASSKGLAGKETQYFGPGTRLLVL.

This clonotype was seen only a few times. The CDR3 reads CATSRDRATNTEAFF. The CDR3 nucleotides read TGTGCCACCAGCAGAGACAGGGCCACGAACACTGAAGCTTTCTTT. The chain carries TRBV15 and TRBJ1-1; TRBD1 might be the D (5 bases). The CDR3 loop spans 15 amino acids. Trimming stripped 0 bases from V and 1 base from J, with 9 bases between. Germline V gene sequence: CDR1 LNHNV, CDR2 YYDKDF (reference sequence).

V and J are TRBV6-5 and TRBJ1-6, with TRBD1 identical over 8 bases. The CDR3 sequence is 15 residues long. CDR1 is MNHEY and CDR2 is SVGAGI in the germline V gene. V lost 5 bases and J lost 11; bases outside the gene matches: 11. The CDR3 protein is CASSTRTGRLTPLHF. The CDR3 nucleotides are TGTGCCAGCAGTACGCGGACAGGGCGCCTAACACCCCTCCACTTT.

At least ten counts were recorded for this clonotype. CDR3 residues: CASSLDRGVNTEAFF. The CDR3 DNA reads as TGCGCCAGCAGCTTGGACAGGGGTGTGAACACTGAAGCTTTCTTT. The chain recombines TRBV5-1 with TRBJ1-1; 7 bases align to TRBD1. This CDR3 has 15 amino acids. Germline V gene lookup returns CDR1 SGHRS and CDR2 YFSETQ. J lost 0 bases, V lost 0 bases, and 2 bases had no gene match.

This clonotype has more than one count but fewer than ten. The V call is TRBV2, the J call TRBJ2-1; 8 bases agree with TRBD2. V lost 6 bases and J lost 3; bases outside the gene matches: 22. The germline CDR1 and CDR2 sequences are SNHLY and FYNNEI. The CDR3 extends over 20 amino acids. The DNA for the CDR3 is TGTGCCAGCAGCCAACAAAGAGCCGGGGCTTTCGGGGGGGTCTACAATGAGCAGTTCTTC. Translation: CASSQQRAGAFGGVYNEQFF.

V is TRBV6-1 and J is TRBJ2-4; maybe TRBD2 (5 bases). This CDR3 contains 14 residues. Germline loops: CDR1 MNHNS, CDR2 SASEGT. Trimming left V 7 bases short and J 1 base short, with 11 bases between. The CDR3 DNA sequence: TGTGCCAGCATGGGCGGGTTTGCCAAAAACATTCAGTACTTC. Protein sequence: CASMGGFAKNIQYF.

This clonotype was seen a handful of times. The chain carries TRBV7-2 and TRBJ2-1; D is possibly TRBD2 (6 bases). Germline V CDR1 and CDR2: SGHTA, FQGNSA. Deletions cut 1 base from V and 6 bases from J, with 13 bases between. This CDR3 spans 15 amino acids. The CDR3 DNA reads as TGTGCCAGCAGCTTAGGTAGCGGCCTTAGCAATGAGCAGTTCTTC. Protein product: CASSLGSGLSNEQFF.

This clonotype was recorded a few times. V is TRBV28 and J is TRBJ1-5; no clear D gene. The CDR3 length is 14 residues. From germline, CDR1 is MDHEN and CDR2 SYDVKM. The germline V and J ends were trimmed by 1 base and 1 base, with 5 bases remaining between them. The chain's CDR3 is CASSLFQSNQPQHF. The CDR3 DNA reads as TGTGCCAGCAGTTTATTTCAGAGCAATCAGCCCCAGCATTTT. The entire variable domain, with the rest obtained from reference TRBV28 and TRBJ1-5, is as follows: DVKVTQSSRYLVKRTGEKVFLECVQDMDHENMFWYRQDPGLGLRLIYFSYDVKMKEKGDIPEGYSVSREKKERFSLILESASTNQTSMYLCASSLFQSNQPQHFGDGTRLSIL.